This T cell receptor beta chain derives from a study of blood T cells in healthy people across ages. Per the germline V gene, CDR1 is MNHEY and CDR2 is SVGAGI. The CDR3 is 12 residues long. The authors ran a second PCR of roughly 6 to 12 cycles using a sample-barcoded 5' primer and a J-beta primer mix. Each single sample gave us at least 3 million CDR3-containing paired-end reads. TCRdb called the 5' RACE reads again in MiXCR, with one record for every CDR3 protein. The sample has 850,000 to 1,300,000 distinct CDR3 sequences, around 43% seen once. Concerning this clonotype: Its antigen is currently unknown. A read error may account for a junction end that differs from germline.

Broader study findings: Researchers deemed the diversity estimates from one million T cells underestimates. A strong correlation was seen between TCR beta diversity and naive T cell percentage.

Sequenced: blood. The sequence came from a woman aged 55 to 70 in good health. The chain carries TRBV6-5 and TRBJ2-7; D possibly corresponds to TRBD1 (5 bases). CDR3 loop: CASSYGAVELYF. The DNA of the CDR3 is TGTGCCAGCAGTTACGGGGCGGTCGAGCTGTACTTC.